The source of this TCR beta chain is a study of blood T cell repertoires in COVID-19. Data came from immunoSEQ multiplex PCR; TCRdb stores just in-frame clones and leaves some out. This table has about 220,000 clones, around 75% appearing once. V lost 2 bases and J lost 5, with 13 bases in between. There are 14 residues in the CDR3. The germline V gene encodes CDR1 GTSNPN and CDR2 SVGIG (reference sequence). Material: peripheral blood. This chain uses TRBV30 with TRBJ1-5, with D maybe TRBD1 (6 bases). This sequence was found in a human donor in a cohort sampled during active COVID-19. Here the CDR3 DNA reads TGTGCCTGGAGTAGTATACAGGGTTATCAGCCCCAGCATTTT. It translates to CAWSSIQGYQPQHF.